Following are 30 T cell receptor beta chains from one sample sequenced in a study of blood T cell repertoires in COVID-19. The assay was immunoSEQ multiplex PCR, and TCRdb's table has in-frame clones only and misses some. The top ten hold 5% to 7% of the sample, which has 250,000 to 350,000 clones, roughly 90% seen once. The material sequenced was peripheral blood. Receptors originate from a man aged 18 to 29 who had recovered from COVID-19.

V usage is TRBV6-4 and J usage is TRBJ1-2, with D tentatively TRBD1 (6 bases). V lost 2 bases and J 8 bases, leaving 15 bases between the germline ends. This CDR3 comprises 14 residues. Germline V gene lookup returns CDR1 MRHNA and CDR2 SNTAGT. In nucleotides, the CDR3 is TGTGCCAGCAGTGACCCTGACAGGTCTGGCGGCTACACCTTC. It is translated as CASSDPDRSGGYTF.

The rearrangement joins TRBV5-1 to TRBJ2-6, with a weak D call TRBD1 (6 bases). The germline CDR1 and CDR2 sequences are SGHRS and YFSETQ. The CDR3 runs to 18 residues. V lost 0 bases and J lost 0, with 13 bases in between. The CDR3: CASSLAGQPSSGANVLTF. CDR3 nucleotide sequence: TGCGCCAGCAGCTTGGCCGGACAGCCAAGCTCTGGGGCCAACGTCCTGACTTTC.

The J gene is TRBJ1-1, the V gene TRBV6-5, with D possibly TRBD1 on 6 matching bases. The CDR3 runs 15 residues. The V gene's germline CDR1 is MNHEY and CDR2 SVGAGI. V was pared by 7 bases and J by 0 bases, with 15 bases between. This CDR3 is CASTPQGQLNTEAFF. Here the CDR3 DNA reads TGTGCCAGCACTCCCCAAGGACAGCTGAACACTGAAGCTTTCTTT.

This chain joins TRBV5-4 and TRBJ2-3, with D perhaps matching TRBD1 (5 bases). The germline V and J ends were trimmed by 0 bases and 1 base, with 6 bases remaining between them. The CDR3 length is 14 residues. Per the germline V gene, CDR1 is SGHNT and CDR2 is YYREEE (reference sequence). The CDR3 protein is CASSLARGTDTQYF. The CDR3 DNA sequence: TGTGCCAGCAGCTTGGCCAGGGGCACAGATACGCAGTATTTT.

The J gene is TRBJ2-7, the V gene TRBV12-5, with D tentatively TRBD2 (5 bases). Deletions cut 1 base from V and 3 bases from J, with 10 bases between. The CDR3 is 14 amino acids. Looked up from germline, CDR1 is LGHNT and CDR2 is FRNRAP. This chain's CDR3 is CASGLDAGNYEQYF. The CDR3 DNA sequence: TGTGCTAGTGGTTTGGATGCCGGGAACTACGAGCAGTACTTC.

The rearrangement joins TRBV7-3 to TRBJ1-2; D gene unclear. V lost 5 bases, J lost 1 base, and 8 bases lay in between. The CDR3 totals 13 residues. The germline gives CDR1 SGHTA, CDR2 FQGTGA. The CDR3 DNA follows: TGTGCCAGCAGCCCGGGATTTAACTATGGCTACACCTTC. It yields the protein CASSPGFNYGYTF.

For the CDR3, the DNA is TGTGCCAGCAGCTTAGATACAGGGAACACCGGGGAGCTGTTTTTT. Amino acids: CASSLDTGNTGELFF. This rearrangement joins TRBV11-3 to TRBJ2-2; possible D gene TRBD1, 5 bases. CDR3 length: 15 amino acids. Trimming took 0 bases from V and 1 from J, leaving 6 bases between them. The germline CDR1 and CDR2 sequences are SGHNT and YENEEA.

The rearrangement uses TRBV12-3 or TRBV12-4 and TRBJ1-1; a possible D gene is TRBD1 (5 bases). The CDR3 runs 13 residues. V gave up 3 bases and J gave up 6 bases, with 11 bases separating them. CDR3 in amino acids: CASSLTVYAEAFF. CDR3 coding DNA: TGTGCCAGCAGTTTGACAGTCTACGCTGAAGCTTTCTTT.

This chain links TRBV5-5 with TRBJ2-1; no reliable D call. The germline V gene has CDR1 SGHKS and CDR2 YYEKEE (reference sequence). V dropped 2 bases and J dropped 3 bases, with 12 bases sitting between them. The CDR3 has 15 amino acids. As DNA, the CDR3 is TGTGCCAGCAGCTTATCACAGCCCGTCTACAATGAGCAGTTCTTC. It codes for CASSLSQPVYNEQFF.

The chain uses TRBV5-4 and TRBJ1-2; 7 bases are a match to TRBD1. V was pared by 4 bases and J by 4 bases, with 4 bases of the junction left unmatched. The CDR3 covers 13 residues. Germline CDR1 reads SGHNT; CDR2 reads YYREEE (reference sequence). The DNA for the CDR3 is TGTGCCAGCAGCGACGGGACAGCCTATGGCTACACCTTC. Amino acid sequence: CASSDGTAYGYTF.

The V and J genes are TRBV28 and TRBJ1-6; tentatively, D is TRBD1 (6 bases). Germline V gene lookup returns CDR1 MDHEN and CDR2 SYDVKM. The CDR3 runs 15 residues. The V and J ends lost 1 base and 3 bases respectively, with 7 bases between them. This CDR3 is CASSLSQGYNSPLHF. For the CDR3, the DNA is TGTGCCAGCAGTTTATCACAGGGCTATAATTCACCCCTCCACTTT.

The rearrangement joins TRBV5-1 to TRBJ2-3, with 7 nucleotides matching TRBD2. Germline-derived CDR1 and CDR2 are SGHRS and YFSETQ. The CDR3 totals 15 residues. V shed 0 bases and J 5 bases; nucleotides not matched to a gene: 6. CDR3 nucleotides: TGCGCCAGCAGCTTGGTTCCTGGGGGGGAAGATACGCAGTATTTT. Its translation: CASSLVPGGEDTQYF.

The genes are TRBV7-9 and TRBJ2-7, with TRBD2 matching 7 bases. The CDR3 is made up of 13 amino acids. The V gene's germline CDR1 is SEHNR and CDR2 FQNEAQ (reference sequence). J was trimmed by 1 base and V by 5 bases; bases with no gene match: 2. CDR3 DNA: TGTGCCAGCAGCGCCGGGGGGTCCTACGAGCAGTACTTC. Translating gives CASSAGGSYEQYF.

The J gene is TRBJ1-2, the V gene TRBV15; 7 bases align to TRBD1. CDR1 is LNHNV and CDR2 is YYDKDF in the germline V gene (reference sequence). The length of the CDR3 is 18 residues. J was trimmed by 2 bases and V by 3 bases; bases with no gene match: 15. The CDR3 spells CATSRGLGTDAKNYGYTF. CDR3 bases: TGTGCCACCAGCAGGGGGCTTGGGACAGACGCTAAGAACTATGGCTACACCTTC.

This clone was found a few times. The gene calls are TRBV30 and TRBJ1-4; 11 bases are a match to TRBD1. The CDR3 runs to 16 residues. J gave up 8 bases and V 3 bases, and 11 bases lay outside the gene matches. Per the germline V gene, CDR1 is GTSNPN and CDR2 is SVGIG (reference sequence). CDR3 DNA sequence: TGTGCCTGGAGGAAGCCGGGACAGGGGGATTGGGAAAAACTGTTTTTT. This gives the protein CAWRKPGQGDWEKLFF. The full variable domain, completed using reference TRBV30 and TRBJ1-4, is SQTIHQWPATLVQPVGSPLSLECTVEGTSNPNLYWYRQAAGRGLQLLFYSVGIGQISSEVPQNLSASRPQDRQFILSSKKLLLSDSGFYLCAWRKPGQGDWEKLFFGSGTQLSVL.

The chain employs TRBV10-3 and TRBJ2-3; TRBD1 aligns across 7 bases. This CDR3 is 14 amino acids long. Germline assignment: CDR1 ENHRY and CDR2 SYGVKD. The V gene end was trimmed by 6 bases and the J gene end by 7 bases; junction bases not matched to a gene: 10. As DNA, the CDR3 is TGTGCCATCAGGGCTACAACGGGACAGTATACGCAGTATTTT. It yields the protein CAIRATTGQYTQYF.

J is TRBJ1-1 and V is TRBV9; D ambiguous. Between the trimmed V and J ends, which lost 0 bases and 0 bases, there was a span of 12 bases. The germline gives CDR1 SGDLS, CDR2 YYNGEE. CDR3 length equals 16 residues. The CDR3, as DNA: TGTGCCAGCAGCGTAGGAAGCACCGGGATGAACACTGAAGCTTTCTTT. Protein product: CASSVGSTGMNTEAFF.

The chain recombines TRBV10-3 with TRBJ2-1; possible D gene TRBD2, 6 bases. Trimming stripped 11 bases from V and 8 bases from J, with 19 bases between. The germline CDR1 and CDR2 sequences are ENHRY and SYGVKD. CDR3 length equals 13 residues. CDR3 bases: TGTGCCTCCCGGGACTCAAGTCAGGATGAGCAGTTCTTC. Translation: CASRDSSQDEQFF.

V usage is TRBV5-1 and J usage is TRBJ2-1; 7 positions match TRBD1. The J segment lost 0 bases and the V segment lost 4 bases, leaving 4 bases of the junction unmatched. Germline V gene sequence: CDR1 SGHRS, CDR2 YFSETQ. CDR3 length: 15 residues. Here the CDR3 DNA reads TGCGCCAGCAGCATGACAGGGAGCTCCTACAATGAGCAGTTCTTC. Translated, it gives CASSMTGSSYNEQFF.

The table lists this clone with a few counts. The rearrangement links TRBV5-1 to TRBJ2-6; 7 bases map to TRBD1. Looked up from germline, CDR1 is SGHRS and CDR2 is YFSETQ. Trimming cost V 0 bases and J 0 bases; bases outside gene matches: 3. This CDR3 comprises 17 residues. CDR3 coding DNA: TGCGCCAGCAGCTTGGCCGGGACAGACTCTGGGGCCAACGTCCTGACTTTC. Protein product: CASSLAGTDSGANVLTF.

The rearrangement uses TRBV27 and TRBJ1-6; possibly TRBD1 for D (5 bases). Trimming removed 6 bases from V and 0 bases from J, with 6 bases in between. CDR3 length: 14 amino acids. The V gene's germline CDR1 is MNHEY and CDR2 SMNVEV (reference sequence). CDR3 coding DNA: TGTGCCAGCAGAACAGGCTCCTATAATTCACCCCTCCACTTT. Protein: CASRTGSYNSPLHF.

V gene TRBV27 combines with J gene TRBJ2-7; a weak D match, TRBD1 (6 bases). The CDR3 has 15 residues. Looked up from germline, CDR1 is MNHEY and CDR2 is SMNVEV (reference sequence). V shed 2 bases and J shed 0 bases, with 11 bases lying between them. CDR3 DNA sequence: TGTGCCAGCAGTTTAATAGGACAGAGCTCCTACGAGCAGTACTTC. It codes for CASSLIGQSSYEQYF.

This clone was picked up a small number of times. The chain links TRBV4-1 to TRBJ2-7; 7 nucleotides match TRBD1. The germline V gene has CDR1 MGHRA and CDR2 YSYEKL. This CDR3 is 14 amino acids long. The V gene end was trimmed by 4 bases and the J gene end by 2 bases; junction bases not matched to a gene: 5. CDR3 region: CASSPDRATYEQYF. The CDR3 DNA sequence: TGCGCCAGCAGCCCAGACAGGGCAACCTACGAGCAGTACTTC.

The chain employs TRBV9 and TRBJ1-3; D is possibly TRBD1 (6 bases). Germline CDR1 is SGDLS and CDR2 is YYNGEE. The V gene lost 0 bases and the J gene lost 3 bases, with 10 bases spanning the gap. This CDR3 has 15 amino acids. CDR3: CASSVGGGFGNTIYF. DNA for the CDR3: TGTGCCAGCAGCGTAGGGGGGGGCTTTGGAAACACCATATATTTT. The variable domain in full, with the rest retrieved from reference TRBV9 and TRBJ1-3, is DSGVTQTPKHLITATGQRVTLRCSPRSGDLSVYWYQQSLDQGLQFLIQYYNGEERAKGNILERFSAQQFPDLHSELNLSSLELGDSALYFCASSVGGGFGNTIYFGEGSWLTVV.

The chain couples TRBV3-1 (or the pseudogene TRBV3-2) to TRBJ1-1; D remains unclear. The CDR3 is 14 amino acids. Germline CDR1 is LGHDT and CDR2 is YNNKEL (reference sequence). Trimming left V 3 bases short and J 1 base short, with 9 bases between. In DNA, the CDR3 is TGTGCCAGCAGCCACCGCGGGCGGAACACTGAAGCTTTCTTT. Protein: CASSHRGRNTEAFF.

The V and J genes are TRBV27 and TRBJ2-7, with TRBD2 matching over 9 bases. Trimming at V came to 3 bases and at J to 4 bases, leaving 4 bases not matched to a gene. CDR1 is MNHEY and CDR2 is SMNVEV in the germline V gene (reference sequence). This CDR3 comprises 14 residues. The CDR3 loop is CASSLVSGGYEQYF. CDR3 DNA: TGTGCCAGCAGTTTGGTTAGCGGGGGTTACGAGCAGTACTTC.

V gene TRBV25-1 combines with J gene TRBJ2-4; perhaps TRBD2 as D (6 bases). Germline CDR1 is MGHDK and CDR2 is SYGVNS. Between the trimmed V and J ends, which lost 2 bases and 2 bases, there was a span of 7 bases. The CDR3 is 14 residues long. CDR3 coding DNA: TGTGCCAGCAGTGAACGGGGGTCCAAAAACATTCAGTACTTC. Translation gives CASSERGSKNIQYF.

The rearrangement uses TRBV5-6 and TRBJ2-1; TRBD2 might be the D (6 bases). The germline CDR1 and CDR2 sequences are SGHDT and YYEEEE. V was shortened by 6 bases and J by 7 bases, with 17 bases between the two germline ends. This CDR3 has 14 residues. CDR3 in DNA: TGTGCCAGCACCCGCGGCGGGGCGGGGAATGAGCAGTTCTTC. Translated: CASTRGGAGNEQFF.

Written as DNA, the CDR3 is TGTGCCAGCAGCTTAGTGGATCGTGCGGCTCTCTCTGGAAACACCATATATTTT. Its protein is CASSLVDRAALSGNTIYF. The chain combines TRBV7-9 with TRBJ1-3; D is ambiguous. The V gene lost 1 base and the J gene lost 0 bases, with 16 bases spanning the gap. This CDR3 spans 18 amino acids. Germline CDR1 reads SEHNR; CDR2 reads FQNEAQ (reference sequence).

The rearrangement joins TRBV5-4 to TRBJ1-2, with D perhaps TRBD1 (6 bases). Trimming removed 0 bases at V and 1 base at J, with 13 bases between. The CDR3 spans 16 residues. From germline, CDR1 is SGHNT and CDR2 YYREEE (reference sequence). The CDR3 is CASSLGGGTLNYGYTF. CDR3 nucleotides: TGTGCCAGCAGCTTGGGGGGAGGGACACTTAACTATGGCTACACCTTC.